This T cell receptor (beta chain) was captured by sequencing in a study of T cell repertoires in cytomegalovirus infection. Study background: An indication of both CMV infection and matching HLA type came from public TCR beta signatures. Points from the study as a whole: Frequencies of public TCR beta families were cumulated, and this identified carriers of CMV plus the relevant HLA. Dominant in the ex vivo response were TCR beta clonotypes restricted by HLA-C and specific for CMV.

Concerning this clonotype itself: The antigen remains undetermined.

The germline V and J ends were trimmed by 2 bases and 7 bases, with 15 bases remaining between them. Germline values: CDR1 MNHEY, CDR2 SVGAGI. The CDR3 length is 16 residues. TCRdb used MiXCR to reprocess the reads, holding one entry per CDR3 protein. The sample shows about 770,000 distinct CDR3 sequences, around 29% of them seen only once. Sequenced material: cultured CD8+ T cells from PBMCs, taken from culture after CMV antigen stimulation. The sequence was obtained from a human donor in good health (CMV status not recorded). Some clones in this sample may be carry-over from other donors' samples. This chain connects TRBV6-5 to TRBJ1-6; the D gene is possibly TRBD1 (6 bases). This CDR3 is CASSYALGGRNSPLHF. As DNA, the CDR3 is TGTGCCAGCAGTTACGCTTTGGGGGGCCGGAATTCACCCCTCCACTTT.